This paragraph covers one T cell receptor beta chain sequence. The antigen is not known. The sample originates from a study of CD8 T cells in Susac syndrome. Study-level results: That the number of individuals in its TCR sequencing and HLA analysis was relatively small was acknowledged by the study.

Sequencing of TCR beta was performed on blood CD8+ and CD4+ T cells. TEMRA cells were FACS-enriched, and CD8+ and CD4+ T cells were isolated negatively. The RNA input was about 0.5 to 1 ug, and it was reverse transcribed with random hexamers. A multiplex approach, immunoSEQ multiplex PCR, amplified TCR beta CDR3 across 54 Vbeta and 13 Jbeta. TCRdb re-derived calls from the immunoSEQ multiplex PCR reads in MiXCR, one entry per CDR3 protein. The data hold hundreds of thousands of distinct CDR3 sequences, with about 85% observed a single time. Germline values: CDR1 SGHTA, CDR2 FQGNSA. The length of the CDR3 is 13 residues. V lost 3 bases, J lost 5 bases, and 10 bases lay in between.

The origin of this receptor is a human donor with multiple sclerosis. Sequencing was performed on CD8+ T cells from PBMCs. The rearrangement links TRBV7-2 to TRBJ2-5, with a possible D match to TRBD1 (5 bases). The CDR3 is CASSLNRKETQYF. The CDR3 region has the DNA TGTGCCAGCAGCTTGAACAGGAAGGAGACCCAGTACTTC.